The 30 T cell receptor beta chains reported below all come from one sample, sequenced in a study of cytomegalovirus exposure and HLA in healthy donors. Researchers ran the PCR with 60 Vbeta and 13 Jbeta primers. Only in-frame clones appear in the TCRdb table, and some are missing; sequencing was by immunoSEQ multiplex PCR. The data show under 200,000 clones, with 73% seen just once and 1.5% to 2% held by the top ten. The specimen sequenced was PBMCs. These receptor sequences come from a woman aged 25 to 39 in good health and CMV-seronegative.

V gene TRBV19 combines with J gene TRBJ2-1, with D maybe TRBD2 (6 bases). Germline V gene sequence: CDR1 LNHDA, CDR2 SQIVND (reference sequence). Trimming shortened V by 5 bases and J by 6 bases, and 14 bases separated the two germline ends. CDR3 size: 14 residues. CDR3 coding DNA: TGTGCCAGTAGTGGCCAGATGGGGGGCAATGAGCAGTTCTTC. The encoded protein is CASSGQMGGNEQFF.

This chain uses TRBV7-9 with TRBJ1-2; D might be TRBD1 (5 bases). Between the trimmed V and J ends, which lost 2 bases and 3 bases, there was a span of 13 bases. Germline CDR1 reads SEHNR; CDR2 reads FQNEAQ (reference sequence). The length of the CDR3 is 15 residues. In nucleotides, the CDR3 is TGTGCCAGCAGCTTAAGCGACAGATCCCACTATGGCTACACCTTC. Amino acids: CASSLSDRSHYGYTF.

The rearrangement links TRBV5-1 to TRBJ2-1, with TRBD2 matching 8 bases. Germline CDR1 is SGHRS and CDR2 is YFSETQ. The CDR3 spans 16 residues. After removal of 0 bases from V and 1 base from J, the junction contained 3 bases not matched to a gene. The CDR3 is CASSLAVAGSYNEQFF. The CDR3 DNA is TGCGCCAGCAGCTTGGCTGTAGCGGGGTCCTACAATGAGCAGTTCTTC.

In regard to this clone: Other DNA sequences of this sample code for an identical CDR3. This chain uses TRBV19 with TRBJ1-1, with 8 bases fitting TRBD1. This CDR3 is built from 14 residues. Losses at the gene ends were 3 bases for V and 2 bases for J; bases not matched to a gene: 2. Germline V gives CDR1 LNHDA, CDR2 SQIVND (reference sequence). This CDR3 is CASSIGQGNTEAFF. CDR3 sequence (DNA): TGTGCCAGTAGTATCGGACAGGGTAACACTGAAGCTTTCTTT.

A word on this clone: This sample also contains other DNA sequences that code for the same CDR3. The chain couples TRBV19 to TRBJ1-5; no clear D. Trimming took 1 base from V and 3 from J, leaving 7 bases between them. CDR1 and CDR2 from the germline V gene are LNHDA and SQIVND (reference sequence). CDR3 length: 14 amino acids. The CDR3 loop reads CASSIAGNNQPQHF. The CDR3 bases are TGTGCCAGTAGTATAGCGGGGAACAATCAGCCCCAGCATTTT.

This clone was seen a single time. The V call is TRBV5-1, the J call TRBJ1-1; TRBD1 aligns across 9 bases. V was pared by 1 base and J by 4 bases, with 8 bases of the junction left unmatched. In germline, CDR1 is SGHRS, CDR2 YFSETQ. This CDR3 contains 16 residues. DNA for the CDR3: TGCGCCAGCAGCTTGTTACCTGGGGGACAGGGCACTGAAGCTTTCTTT. This codes for CASSLLPGGQGTEAFF.

The chain joins TRBV5-1 to TRBJ2-1; TRBD2 agrees at 8 bases. The CDR3 contains 13 residues. CDR1 and CDR2 from the germline V gene are SGHRS and YFSETQ. The V gene end was trimmed by 6 bases and the J gene end by 7 bases; junction bases not matched to a gene: 6. The CDR3 DNA reads TGCGCCAGCACCCGGGGGGGCCCGAATGAGCAGTTCTTC. It yields the protein CASTRGGPNEQFF.

The chain joins TRBV7-9 to TRBJ2-5; D is perhaps TRBD1 (5 bases). The CDR3 has 13 amino acids. Germline values: CDR1 SEHNR, CDR2 FQNEAQ (reference sequence). V was pared by 4 bases and J by 3 bases, with 9 bases between. The CDR3 coding sequence is TGTGCCAGCAGCTCCGTCAGGGAAGAGACCCAGTACTTC. Amino acid sequence: CASSSVREETQYF.

The chain is built from TRBV9 and TRBJ2-3, with D tentatively TRBD1 (6 bases). Germline CDR1 reads SGDLS; CDR2 reads YYNGEE. V was trimmed by 0 bases and J by 2 bases, leaving 13 bases between them. The CDR3 spans 16 residues. CDR3 nucleotides: TGTGCCAGCAGCGTAGGGGCAGGGGCATCCACAGATACGCAGTATTTT. Translated, it gives CASSVGAGASTDTQYF.

The chain joins TRBV10-2 to TRBJ2-7, with 10 positions matching TRBD2. CDR3 size: 14 residues. Germline V CDR1 and CDR2: WSHSY, SAAADI. The junction had 6 bases not matched to a gene; V was cut back by 10 bases and J by 0 bases. The chain's CDR3 is CAIRLAGNSYEQYF. For the CDR3, the DNA is TGCGCCATCCGACTAGCGGGCAACTCCTACGAGCAGTACTTC.

The chain employs TRBV19 and TRBJ1-1; maybe TRBD1 (6 bases). The germline V gene encodes CDR1 LNHDA and CDR2 SQIVND (reference sequence). The CDR3 covers 14 residues. Between the trimmed V and J ends, which lost 4 bases and 0 bases, there was a span of 9 bases. Written as DNA, the CDR3 is TGTGCCAGTAGTAAGGGACATTTGAACACTGAAGCTTTCTTT. Protein product: CASSKGHLNTEAFF.

The chain is built from TRBV19 and TRBJ1-2; tentatively, D is TRBD1 (6 bases). The CDR3 is 11 residues long. Germline V gives CDR1 LNHDA, CDR2 SQIVND (reference sequence). V dropped 7 bases and J dropped 8 bases, with 11 bases sitting between them. CDR3: CASTGARGYTF. The CDR3 DNA is TGTGCCAGTACAGGGGCGCGGGGCTACACCTTC.

V is TRBV9 and J is TRBJ2-5; the D gene is possibly TRBD1 (5 bases). Germline CDR1 reads SGDLS; CDR2 reads YYNGEE. The ends were cut back, 4 bases at V and 5 bases at J, with 15 bases in the middle. This CDR3 has 14 residues. CDR3 sequence (DNA): TGTGCCAGCAGCAAGGGGCCAAACGGGGAGACCCAGTACTTC. Amino acids: CASSKGPNGETQYF.

The chain is built from TRBV7-6 and TRBJ2-7, with 10 bases lining up with TRBD1. The CDR3 has 18 amino acids. J lost 6 bases, V lost 1 base, and 15 bases had no gene match. Germline V gene sequence: CDR1 SGHVS, CDR2 FNYEAQ. The CDR3 region has the DNA TGTGCCAGCAGCTTAGACCCCTGGACAGGGGGGCGTCAAGGCGAGCAGTACTTC. As protein: CASSLDPWTGGRQGEQYF.

This clone was observed a single time. V gene TRBV12-5 combines with J gene TRBJ2-7, with 9 bases lining up with TRBD1. Germline CDR1 and CDR2: LGHNT and FRNRAP. The ends lost 5 bases at V and 2 bases at J; junction bases unmatched: 4. The CDR3 has 14 amino acids. Written as DNA, the CDR3 is TGTGCTAGTGGTAGAGACAGGGGGGCCTACGAGCAGTACTTC. Its translation is CASGRDRGAYEQYF.

Regarding this clone: Distinct nucleotide sequences in the sample also encode this CDR3. The J gene is TRBJ1-5, the V gene TRBV7-2; maybe TRBD1 (5 bases). V was cut by 6 bases and J by 0 bases, with 12 bases left in between. Germline assignment: CDR1 SGHTA and CDR2 FQGNSA. CDR3 length: 15 amino acids. The DNA of the CDR3 is TGTGCCAGCAGTACGACAGAGTATAGCAATCAGCCCCAGCATTTT. This sequence encodes CASSTTEYSNQPQHF.

V and J are TRBV7-9 and TRBJ2-1, with D possibly matching TRBD2 (6 bases). The germline V gene has CDR1 SEHNR and CDR2 FQNEAQ (reference sequence). V was pared by 2 bases and J by 0 bases, with 8 bases between. This CDR3 is built from 15 residues. DNA for the CDR3: TGTGCCAGCAGCTTAATTAGCGGCTCCTACAATGAGCAGTTCTTC. Residues: CASSLISGSYNEQFF.

The J gene is TRBJ2-1, the V gene TRBV6-5; 13 positions agree with TRBD2. CDR1 is MNHEY and CDR2 is SVGAGI in the germline V gene. This CDR3 is built from 16 residues. V gave up 2 bases and J gave up 6 bases; unmatched junction bases: 4. The CDR3 is CASSYPGLAGTNEQFF. The CDR3 nucleotides read TGTGCCAGCAGTTACCCGGGACTAGCGGGGACCAATGAGCAGTTCTTC.

The rearrangement uses TRBV7-9 and TRBJ2-5, with 7 bases identical to TRBD2. V shed 5 bases and J 3 bases; nucleotides not matched to a gene: 6. Germline loops: CDR1 SEHNR, CDR2 FQNEAQ (reference sequence). CDR3 length equals 14 residues. CDR3 bases: TGTGCCAGCAGCGGTAGAGGACTAGAAGAGACCCAGTACTTC. Its translation: CASSGRGLEETQYF.

CDR3 DNA sequence: TGCGCCAGCAGGGAGGCAGGGGGCCGAAATGAGCAGTTCTTC. Amino acid sequence: CASREAGGRNEQFF. V usage is TRBV5-1 and J usage is TRBJ2-1, with 8 bases that match TRBD1. The J segment lost 7 bases and the V segment lost 5 bases, leaving 8 bases of the junction unmatched. This CDR3 contains 14 residues. From germline, CDR1 is SGHRS and CDR2 YFSETQ.

The chain joins TRBV4-2 to TRBJ2-2; D unclear. CDR3 size: 17 residues. The germline V and J ends were trimmed by 0 bases and 6 bases, with 17 bases remaining between them. Germline V lookup: CDR1 LGHNA, CDR2 YNFKEQ. As DNA, the CDR3 is TGTGCCAGCAGCCAAGAAATGGTCCTCCGGCGGCCCGGGGAGCTGTTTTTT. Its translation: CASSQEMVLRRPGELFF.

CDR3 sequence (DNA): TGTGCCAGCAGCCAAGATGCGGGGGGGAAAGGAGATACGCAGTATTTT. Amino acids: CASSQDAGGKGDTQYF. This chain joins TRBV4-2 and TRBJ2-3; 9 bases are a match to TRBD2. V lost 0 bases and J lost 5; bases outside the gene matches: 6. This CDR3 has 16 amino acids. CDR1 and CDR2 from the germline V gene are LGHNA and YNFKEQ.

The V call is TRBV5-1, the J call TRBJ2-5, with 9 bases that match TRBD2. The J call is uncertain, as TRBJ2-7 better fits the DNA end. CDR1 SGHRS and CDR2 YFSETQ come from the germline V gene. The CDR3 runs 16 residues. The CDR3 region has the DNA TGCGCCAGCAATCCGGCGGGAGGGGGTCCACTTTACGAGCAGTACTTC. Amino acids: CASNPAGGGPLYEQYF.

The gene calls are TRBV6-5 and TRBJ1-1, with TRBD1 identical over 8 bases. Germline V gene data show CDR1 as MNHEY and CDR2 as SVGAGI. The V gene end was trimmed by 5 bases and the J gene end by 1 base; junction bases not matched to a gene: 3. This CDR3 spans 14 amino acids. CDR3 sequence (DNA): TGTGCCAGCAGTACCGGACAGGGGAACACTGAAGCTTTCTTT. It encodes CASSTGQGNTEAFF.

This clone was counted only a few times. The chain combines TRBV6-5 with TRBJ1-2; D possibly corresponds to TRBD1 (6 bases). The germline gives CDR1 MNHEY, CDR2 SVGAGI. V lost 5 bases and J lost 5, with 12 bases in between. This CDR3 is built from 13 residues. This CDR3 reads CASSRTEVYGYTF. As DNA, the CDR3 is TGTGCCAGCAGTCGGACAGAAGTTTATGGCTACACCTTC.

The rearrangement joins TRBV12-5 to TRBJ2-5, with D possibly matching TRBD2 (6 bases). V was clipped by 9 bases and J by 1 base, with 18 bases between them. The CDR3 has 15 amino acids. CDR1 and CDR2 (germline): LGHNT, FRNRAP. The CDR3 is CARKRDSDFQETQYF. CDR3 bases: TGTGCTAGAAAACGGGACTCCGACTTCCAAGAGACCCAGTACTTC.

V gene TRBV7-6 combines with J gene TRBJ2-3, with D tentatively TRBD2 (7 bases). Trimming took off 5 bases at V and 2 bases at J, with 20 bases between the two ends. CDR1 is SGHVS and CDR2 is FNYEAQ in the germline V gene. This CDR3 is built from 17 residues. CDR3 sequence reads: CASSLPGSGGLTDTQYF. CDR3 coding DNA: TGTGCCAGCAGCCTCCCCGGTTCGGGGGGCCTCACAGATACGCAGTATTTT.

J is TRBJ2-7 and V is TRBV27; TRBD2 is a possible D gene (6 bases). Trimming cost V 4 bases and J 7 bases, with 14 bases left between them. Germline V gene data show CDR1 as MNHEY and CDR2 as SMNVEV (reference sequence). This CDR3 has 13 residues. CDR3 residues: CASSSPGRGEQYF. The CDR3 nucleotides are TGTGCCAGCAGTTCCCCCGGGAGAGGGGAGCAGTACTTC.

This clone was detected once. The chain recombines TRBV5-6 with TRBJ2-5; maybe TRBD1 (5 bases). The DNA end is more similar to TRBJ2-7, so the J call may be wrong. The germline gives CDR1 SGHDT, CDR2 YYEEEE. The CDR3 consists of 14 residues. The CDR3 DNA follows: TGTGCCAGCAGTCACAGGACATTCTCCTACGAGCAGTACTTC. It is translated as CASSHRTFSYEQYF.

The rearrangement joins TRBV7-6 to TRBJ2-1; D possibly corresponds to TRBD2 (7 bases). V lost 5 bases and J lost 2, with 10 bases in between. This CDR3 comprises 14 residues. Germline V gene lookup returns CDR1 SGHVS and CDR2 FNYEAQ. CDR3 in DNA: TGTGCCAGCAGCCAAGGGGGGGCCTACAATGAGCAGTTCTTC. This gives the protein CASSQGGAYNEQFF.